One T cell receptor (beta chain) is described in this entry. Data came from immunoSEQ multiplex PCR; TCRdb stores just in-frame clones and leaves some out. The repertoire holds a few hundred thousand clones, 80% to 90% seen once, with roughly 4.3% in the top ten. The sample is drawn from a study of blood T cell repertoires in COVID-19. Study background: Researchers got acute and convalescent COVID-19 samples from the United States, Italy and Spain. In each case, the material was cDNA or gDNA derived from T cells, B-cell-depleted T cells, or PBMCs.

Cohorts were assigned according to the clinical history that participants reported. Cohort 3 donors counted as recovered after two negative PCRs, clearance, or resolved symptoms. The CDR3 extends over 12 amino acids. Germline V gene data show CDR1 as KGHDR and CDR2 as SFDVKD. Trimming shortened V by 5 bases and J by 8 bases, and 9 bases separated the two germline ends. Material for sequencing was PBMCs or T cells enriched from blood (not recorded which). The receptor was derived from a young woman who had recovered from COVID-19. This chain links TRBV24-1 with TRBJ1-5; no definite D call. The CDR3 protein is CATSGGAKPQHF. CDR3 in DNA: TGTGCCACCAGTGGCGGCGCCAAGCCCCAGCATTTT.